The rows below give T cell receptor beta chains drawn from one sample of a study of blood T cells in healthy people across ages. TCRdb re-analysed the 5' RACE reads in MiXCR, keeping a single row per CDR3 protein. The sample gives roughly 1.5 million distinct CDR3 sequences, 40% to 45% of which show up once; under 5% is in the top ten. Sequenced input: blood. The source is a woman younger than 35 in good health. CDR3s include the opening cysteine and the closing phenylalanine or tryptophan. The order of the fields is V gene, J gene, CDR3 protein.

v_gene: TRBV10-3; j_gene: TRBJ1-6; CDR3aa: CAISEAGQGVCTLHF
v_gene: TRBV6-5; j_gene: TRBJ1-5; CDR3aa: CASRYSSNQPQHF
v_gene: TRBV6-5; j_gene: TRBJ1-4; CDR3aa: CASSYTGGGEKLFF
v_gene: TRBV7-2; j_gene: TRBJ2-1; CDR3aa: CASSLFGALDEQFF
v_gene: TRBV20-1; j_gene: TRBJ2-7; CDR3aa: CSARDRRGRIEQYF
v_gene: TRBV24-1; j_gene: TRBJ2-1; CDR3aa: CATSDLDSYNEQFF
v_gene: TRBV25-1; j_gene: TRBJ2-7; CDR3aa: CASSEYQGGADQYF
v_gene: TRBV6-6; j_gene: TRBJ2-7; CDR3aa: CASRPPGPQFEEQYF
v_gene: TRBV9; j_gene: TRBJ1-5; CDR3aa: CASSPEVGLGPQHF
v_gene: TRBV20-1; j_gene: TRBJ1-6; CDR3aa: CSAQASYNSPLHF
v_gene: TRBV20-1; j_gene: TRBJ2-1; CDR3aa: CSAMGGSSYNEQFF
v_gene: TRBV4-3; j_gene: TRBJ1-4; CDR3aa: CASSHGGGTGVEKLFF
v_gene: TRBV12-3/TRBV12-4; j_gene: TRBJ1-5; CDR3aa: CASGVRDREHQPQHF
v_gene: TRBV27; j_gene: TRBJ2-7; CDR3aa: CASSLFAGTSGSYEQYF
v_gene: TRBV11-1; j_gene: TRBJ2-5; CDR3aa: CASSFGLAGDETQYF
v_gene: TRBV27; j_gene: TRBJ2-7; CDR3aa: CASSSPAGSVYEQYF
v_gene: TRBV7-9; j_gene: TRBJ1-4; CDR3aa: CASSVGTGGNEKLFF
v_gene: TRBV5-1; j_gene: TRBJ2-7; CDR3aa: CASSLAGISAQYF
v_gene: TRBV4-2; j_gene: TRBJ1-5; CDR3aa: CASSQERQGINQPQHF
v_gene: TRBV20-1; j_gene: TRBJ1-5; CDR3aa: CSARDPSTGDNQPQHF
v_gene: TRBV4-1; j_gene: TRBJ1-1; CDR3aa: CASSLPRHDLNTEAFF